This entry describes one T cell receptor beta chain. The antigen it recognizes is unknown. No base quality values were provided; no much bigger clone lies one nucleotide off. In total, just over 650 healthy bone marrow donors made up the cohort. All cohort members were sampled while nominally healthy, although unrecorded immune exposures were likely present. The donor was CMV seronegative and belonged to the group of around 350 seronegative cohort members. A peripheral blood sample was provided by each donor, and peripheral blood mononuclear cells were used for TCR beta sequencing. Genomic DNA was extracted from the blood cell samples with the Qiagen DNeasy Blood Extraction Kit. These data come from a study of cytomegalovirus exposure and HLA in healthy donors listed by TCRdb under 2017. With regard to the full study: In an earlier analysis of about 560 of the donors, about 270 Gb of sequence data and just under 120 million unique TCR beta sequences from 180 million or so T cells were reported. A separate validation cohort of 100 to 150 different subjects was used in addition to the roughly 670-subject first cohort. Typing coverage varied by locus: about 629-630 donors for A, B, C, DRB1 and DQB1; roughly 510 for DQA1; about 590 for DPA1; about 450 for DPB1. An early release that covered roughly 600 HLA-typed donors contained 250 to 350 gigabases of sequencing data and 80 million or so unique TCR sequences. In a later analysis, previously published TCR beta repertoires from more than 500 donors were re-analyzed and high-resolution HLA genotyping was added so that TCR occurrence patterns could be studied. The T cell repertoires of 666 subjects were profiled by immunosequencing and related to cytomegalovirus serostatus. The genetic ancestry cluster associated with self-reported Caucasian donors included over 80% of the roughly 400 genotyped donors. Class I and class II HLA loci were covered by the typing at four-digit resolution. An earlier analysis of 500 to 650 of the donors applied high-throughput TCR beta sequencing to assess whether each TCR beta V gene segment acted as functional or pseudogenic. Every repertoire in the discovery cohort had been generated on one and the same sequencing platform. Rather than drawing on any new phenotypic data, the later analysis identified candidate immune exposures from TCR beta sequences and the way those sequences occurred across donors. Among about 410 genotyped donors of the cohort, an average of approximately 200,000 unique TCR beta nucleotide sequences was sequenced per donor, of which about 19% were non-productive. Donor age, sex, ethnicity and CMV serostatus were compiled alongside the repertoire data. The study combined high-throughput TCR immunosequencing, statistical association of individual TCRs with disease status, and machine learning to predict cytomegalovirus infection status. A later genetic analysis took genome-wide SNP genotypes for about 55% of the 666 donors and used that subset as a discovery cohort. The aim of the study was to test whether cataloging public T cell receptors could identify signatures of past pathogen exposure. About five DR-DQ haplotypes were handled as single units for association and clustering, since linkage in the cohort was strong. Beyond this particular receptor, the publication reports: A further reported finding was that TCR beta sequences accurately predicted the HLA-A and HLA-B alleles for most subjects in the first cohort. Sequencing depth was assumed to be roughly uniform across donors in the presence/absence analyses, though that assumption may not hold. An association between a missense DCLRE1C variant and V-gene and J-gene trimming of TCR beta chains was found in a later genetic analysis and replicated in an independent cohort. When HLA alleles, especially DR and DQ, strongly co-occurred, TCR associations were difficult to assign to individual alleles. Because counts were too low, more than 15 rarely observed V segments, including chromosome 9 orphons, were left out of the earlier analysis of about 620 of the donors. The sequencing pipeline was judged likely to have produced a cluster of highly shared sequence variants as a technical artifact. Cytomegalovirus status was reported to be diagnosed by the classifier with high specificity and sensitivity in both the original and validation cohorts. According to a later analysis, TCR association rates differed among HLA loci, with DRB1 alleles showing the most associated TCRs and HLA-C alleles showing the fewest. Several of the top co-occurrence clusters appeared to be linked to parvovirus B19, influenza, CMV and Epstein-Barr virus, according to a later analysis. Because some donors lacked HLA typing at each locus, the association tests relied only on the typed subset. For the cohort, immune exposure information was limited to CMV serostatus. In an earlier analysis of some 550 of the donors, most TCR beta V segments were observed in productive rearrangements about 90% or about 30% of the time, broadly matching IMGT annotations. In a later analysis, 15,000 to 20,000 TCR beta sequences were associated with specific HLA alleles at a false discovery rate of 0.05. Most TCR sequences were seen in very few donors, while some public TCRs were found in many individuals. In vitro tests confirmed that a few of the cytomegalovirus-associated TCR beta chains recognize cytomegalovirus antigens. Some IMGT-functional V segments, including TRBV6-2 and TRBV6-3, could not be told apart with the 87-base-pair reads, so those segments were excluded. Correlated functional status among segregating V segments might reflect linkage disequilibrium, but an unknown experimental factor could not be ruled out. The study listed approximately 150 TCR beta chains as associated with cytomegalovirus. The authors suggested that the approach could potentially be generalized to other disease states and immunological phenotypes. In a later analysis, most CMV-associated TCR beta chains were found to appear HLA-restricted, with HLA associations seemingly driven largely by CMV exposure. A later analysis found that HLA-associated TCR beta chains were more clonally expanded and had lower generation probabilities than equally common non-associated chains. This cohort had only TCR beta chains sequenced, and the lack of alpha or paired-chain data limited which features could be detected. In a later genetic analysis, fewer N-insertions in productive TCRs were reported among donors in an Asian-associated ancestry cluster than the approximately 670-donor mean.

V loses 5 bases, J loses 4 bases, and the germline ends lie 11 bases apart. The CDR3 goes from the cysteine to the phenylalanine over 13 residues. The only DNA kept is the CDR3, 39 bases in frame from the first base. Taken from the germline V gene (reference sequence), the CDR1 and CDR2 loops are LNHDA and SQIVND. Libraries came from the immunoSEQ multiplex PCR assay. For the multiplex PCR, a mixture combining 60 forward primers for TCR Vbeta segments and 13 reverse primers for TCR Jbeta segments was used. A multiplex PCR assay on genomic DNA amplified the CDR3 region of rearranged TCR beta genes. The Illumina HiSeq System was used to sequence the amplified TCR beta libraries as 87-base-pair reads. Per the source publication's procedure: A later analysis tallied around 82 million unique TCR beta chains across the 650 to 750 repertoires, and some 10 million of those chains were shared by two or more donors. A nearest-neighbor algorithm error-corrected the raw reads and collapsed the reads into unique sequences, merging closely related sequences to remove PCR and sequencing errors. CDR3 sequences were aligned to IMGT reference sequences to assign V, D and J gene segments. For a sequence to be retained, at least a six-nucleotide match to both a V gene segment and a J gene segment was required. A rearrangement counted as productive if the CDR3 had no stop codons and remained in frame with V and J, and every other rearrangement counted as non-productive. Following IMGT convention, CDR3 was defined as the stretch from the second conserved V-encoded cysteine to the conserved J-encoded phenylalanine. Sequences without an unambiguous match to a single V gene segment were excluded from the earlier analysis of 450 to 650 of the donors. In an earlier analysis of almost 600 of the donors, a V segment was called functional when productive rearrangements were above 56.7%, and segregating when the standard deviation between donors exceeded 5%. To diagnose cytomegalovirus status from the catalog of TCR beta chain sequences, a statistical classification framework was built. In a later analysis, TCR nucleotide sequences were compared against IMGT/GENE-DB human TR gene sequences so that V and J genes could be assigned. In a later analysis, CDR3 sequences and most-parsimonious VDJ recombination scenarios were assigned using the TCRdist pipeline. In a later analysis, each TCR beta chain was defined by its CDR3 amino acid sequence together with its V-gene family, and reads without a unique V-gene family were excluded. In a later analysis, fewer than 600 highly shared, low-generation-probability nucleotide sequences were removed to address suspected cross-contamination and a sequencing artifact. A later analysis calculated a clonal expansion index for each public chain from normalized within-repertoire ranks of inferred template counts. Generation probabilities in a later analysis came from a VDJ recombination model fitted to out-of-frame rearrangements, and those results were checked against IGoR. In a later analysis, hypergeometric tests were used to score TCR-TCR, TCR-HLA and TCR-CMV co-occurrence, with a repertoire-size bias correction applied to TCR pairs. A later analysis estimated false discovery rates by permuting HLA or CMV assignments 20 times. A later analysis grouped co-occurring TCRs with DBSCAN, adding TCRdist sequence similarity when clustering within HLA-allele-positive subsets. For co-occurrence clustering, repertoires with fewer than 30,000 or more than 120,000 public chains were excluded, along with 4 to 6 repertoires with anomalous nucleotide sharing. TCRdb limited this immuneACCESS table to in-frame rearrangements with V and J called. A share of clones is missing; checked studies link under half to unresolved V genes, and the rest is unexplained. V, J and clone size are those of that table, while D and trimming were read from the DNA. The sample has approximately 110,000 clones on record, 73% of them singletons. Around 7.7% of the sample belongs to the ten largest clones.

The sequence links TRBV19 to TRBJ1-2, with the identity of the D gene unclear. The clonotype originates from a man aged 35 to 55 in good health and CMV-seronegative. What was sequenced was PBMCs. The CDR3 region has the sequence CASSPTEFYGYTF. The DNA sequence reads TGTGCCAGTAGTCCTACAGAGTTCTATGGCTACACCTTC.